This paragraph reports one T cell receptor (beta chain). Data came from immunoSEQ multiplex PCR; TCRdb stores just in-frame clones and leaves some out. Of about 300,000 clones listed, about 91% were seen once; the top ten hold approximately 7.2%. The data are from a study of blood T cell repertoires in COVID-19. The CDR3 contains 17 residues. V dropped 0 bases and J dropped 2 bases, with 15 bases sitting between them. The V gene's germline CDR1 is LGHNA and CDR2 YSLEER. This rearrangement joins TRBV4-3 to TRBJ2-3; D might be TRBD1 (6 bases). The sequence came from a woman between 25 and 40 years old who had recovered from COVID-19. The sample consisted of peripheral blood. CDR3 DNA: TGCGCCAGCAGCCAAGAAGGTCAGGGGTCGAACACAGATACGCAGTATTTT. Its protein product is CASSQEGQGSNTDTQYF.